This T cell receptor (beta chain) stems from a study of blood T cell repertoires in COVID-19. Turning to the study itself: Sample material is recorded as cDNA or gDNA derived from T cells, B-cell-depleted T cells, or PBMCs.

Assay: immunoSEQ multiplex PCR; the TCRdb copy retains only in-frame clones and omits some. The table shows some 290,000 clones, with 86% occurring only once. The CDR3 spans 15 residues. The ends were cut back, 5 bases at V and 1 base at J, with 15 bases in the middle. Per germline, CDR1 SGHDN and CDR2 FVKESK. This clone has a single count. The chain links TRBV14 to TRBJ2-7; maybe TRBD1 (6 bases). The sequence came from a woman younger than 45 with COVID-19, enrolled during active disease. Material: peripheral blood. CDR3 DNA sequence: TGTGCCAGCAGCAGGAGTGGGGGCACGTCCTACGAGCAGTACTTC. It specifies CASSRSGGTSYEQYF. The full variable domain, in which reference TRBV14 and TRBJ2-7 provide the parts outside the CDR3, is EAGVTQFPSHSVIEKGQTVTLRCDPISGHDNLYWYRRVMGKEIKFLLHFVKESKQDESGMPNNRFLAERTGGTYSTLKVQPAELEDSGVYFCASSRSGGTSYEQYFGPGTRLTVT.